These 15 T cell receptor beta chains originate from one sample sequenced in a study of T cell responses to AZD1222 COVID-19 vaccine. Here immunoSEQ multiplex PCR was the method, and the copy in TCRdb shows in-frame clones only, minus some. Of around 140,000 clones in the sample, approximately 90% are singletons; the top ten hold roughly 1.7%. The sequenced sample was peripheral blood, obtained on day 0 of AZD1222 vaccination. The receptors originated from an adult in good health.

The chain employs TRBV15 and TRBJ2-1, with D maybe TRBD2 (5 bases). Trimming removed 7 bases from V and 3 bases from J, with 16 bases in between. The CDR3 runs to 15 residues. Germline V gives CDR1 LNHNV, CDR2 YYDKDF (reference sequence). CDR3 sequence: CATNEAGLIYNEQFF. DNA of the CDR3: TGTGCCACCAATGAGGCGGGCCTGATCTACAATGAGCAGTTCTTC.

J is TRBJ2-7 and V is TRBV30; possible D gene TRBD2, 5 bases. V was clipped by 1 base and J by 1 base, with 14 bases between them. Germline V gives CDR1 GTSNPN, CDR2 SVGIG (reference sequence). CDR3 size: 15 residues. The CDR3 sequence is CAWSGTGVGSYEQYF. The CDR3 DNA sequence: TGTGCCTGGAGTGGAACCGGGGTAGGGTCCTACGAGCAGTACTTC.

This sequence joins TRBV2 and TRBJ2-7, with D possibly TRBD2 on 6 matching bases. The CDR3 is 14 residues long. V was shortened by 7 bases and J by 6 bases, with 19 bases between the two germline ends. The germline V gene has CDR1 SNHLY and CDR2 FYNNEI. CDR3 nucleotides: TGTGCCAGCACCTATAGCGGAGGTGGCAGCGAGCAGTACTTC. It codes for CASTYSGGGSEQYF.

V gene TRBV3-1 (or the pseudogene TRBV3-2) combines with J gene TRBJ2-7; 9 nucleotides line up with TRBD1. Germline V gives CDR1 LGHDT, CDR2 YNNKEL (reference sequence). The V and J ends lost 2 bases and 8 bases, in that order; junction bases with no gene match: 10. The CDR3 has 15 residues. CDR3 coding DNA: TGTGCCAGCAGCCAATATACCTCGGGACAGGGAAAGCAGTACTTC. Its protein product is CASSQYTSGQGKQYF.

The chain carries TRBV9 and TRBJ2-1; possible D gene TRBD1, 5 bases. V shed 0 bases and J shed 4 bases, with 8 bases lying between them. This CDR3 is built from 14 residues. The V gene's germline CDR1 is SGDLS and CDR2 YYNGEE. CDR3 region: CASSVGRVYNEQFF. CDR3 DNA: TGTGCCAGCAGCGTAGGCAGGGTATACAATGAGCAGTTCTTC.

Points on this clone: The germline gene is not matched at one end of the junction; a read error may be the cause. CDR3 bases: TGTGCTAGCAGCCCAAGGGGGGGGAGCCAAGAGACCCAGTACTTC. Translation gives CASSPRGGSQETQYF. The chain links TRBV7-7 to TRBJ2-5; D is perhaps TRBD2 (7 bases). The CDR3 runs 15 residues. The germline gives CDR1 SSHAT, CDR2 FNYEAQ (reference sequence). The variable domain in full, completed from reference TRBV7-7 and TRBJ2-5, reads GAGVSQSPRYKVTKRGQDVTLRCDPISSHATLYWYQQALGQGPEFLTYFNYEAQPDKSGLPSDRFSAERPEGSISTLTIQRTEQRDSAMYRCASSPRGGSQETQYFGPGTRLLVL.

The chain couples TRBV9 to TRBJ2-2, with 7 bases fitting TRBD2. J was trimmed by 0 bases and V by 4 bases; bases with no gene match: 6. This CDR3 has 16 amino acids. Germline CDR1 SGDLS, CDR2 YYNGEE. The CDR3 DNA reads TGTGCCAGCAGCCAAATCGGACTAGCGAACACCGGGGAGCTGTTTTTT. It yields the protein CASSQIGLANTGELFF.

The sample holds one count of this clone. This chain joins TRBV7-9 and TRBJ2-5; the D is unclear. This CDR3 is built from 11 residues. Per the germline V gene, CDR1 is SEHNR and CDR2 is FQNEAQ (reference sequence). The V end was cut by 5 bases, the J end by 3 bases, with 4 bases between. The CDR3 DNA sequence: TGTGCCAGCAGCCGTAAAGAGACCCAGTACTTC. Translated, it gives CASSRKETQYF.

V usage is TRBV7-9 and J usage is TRBJ1-2, with TRBD1 identical over 8 bases. The CDR3 covers 18 residues. V lost 5 bases and J lost 4; bases outside the gene matches: 18. Germline V gene lookup returns CDR1 SEHNR and CDR2 FQNEAQ (reference sequence). The CDR3 loop is CASSPKTMLTGTGYGYTF. The CDR3 nucleotides are TGTGCCAGCAGCCCTAAGACTATGTTAACCGGGACAGGCTATGGCTACACCTTC.

This rearrangement joins TRBV3-1 (or the pseudogene TRBV3-2) to TRBJ2-3; 8 bases are shared with TRBD2. Germline V lookup: CDR1 LGHDT, CDR2 YNNKEL (reference sequence). The CDR3 extends over 13 amino acids. V shed 4 bases, J shed 8 bases, and the junction held 5 bases outside the gene matches. The CDR3 nucleotides are TGTGCCAGCAGCCTCGGGACTAGTCTTACGCAGTATTTT. This gives the protein CASSLGTSLTQYF.

V gene TRBV28 combines with J gene TRBJ1-5; D uncertain. With 5 bases removed from V and 9 bases from J, the gap between germline ends came to 8 bases. The CDR3 is made up of 11 amino acids. Germline CDR1 is MDHEN and CDR2 is SYDVKM. The CDR3, as DNA: TGTGCCAGCAGTGCCCCTCGGCCCCAGCATTTT. Protein product: CASSAPRPQHF.

The rearrangement uses TRBV28 and TRBJ1-1; a weak D match, TRBD1 (5 bases). Germline-derived CDR1 and CDR2 are MDHEN and SYDVKM. CDR3 length: 14 residues. V lost 4 bases, J lost 3 bases, and 12 bases lay in between. In nucleotides, the CDR3 is TGTGCCAGCAGTTATGGAGGGGCGTACACTGAAGCTTTCTTT. This gives the protein CASSYGGAYTEAFF.

The chain combines TRBV11-1 with TRBJ2-7; D ambiguous. In germline, CDR1 is SGHAT, CDR2 FQDESV (reference sequence). Trimming shortened V by 5 bases and J by 0 bases, and 11 bases separated the two germline ends. The CDR3 contains 14 residues. This CDR3 is CASSLRSDSYEQYF. The CDR3 DNA sequence: TGTGCCAGCAGCCTTAGGTCCGACTCCTACGAGCAGTACTTC.

This chain uses TRBV6-2 or TRBV6-3 with TRBJ2-1, with TRBD1 as a possible D gene (5 bases). Germline CDR1 and CDR2: MNHEY and SVGEGT. The length of the CDR3 is 14 residues. Between the trimmed V and J ends, which lost 4 bases and 2 bases, there was a span of 9 bases. The CDR3: CASSSGLAYNEQFF. The CDR3 bases are TGTGCCAGCAGTTCAGGGCTCGCCTACAATGAGCAGTTCTTC.

This chain uses TRBV3-1 (or the pseudogene TRBV3-2) with TRBJ2-3, with 7 bases fitting TRBD2. This CDR3 has 18 amino acids. Losses at the gene ends were 1 base for V and 0 bases for J; bases not matched to a gene: 10. Germline V lookup: CDR1 LGHDT, CDR2 YNNKEL (reference sequence). In DNA, the CDR3 is TGTGCCAGCAGCCAAGCAACAGATCTAGCGGCTAGCACAGATACGCAGTATTTT. This codes for CASSQATDLAASTDTQYF.